This TCR beta chain derives from a study of T cell repertoires in cytomegalovirus infection. Study as a whole: Matching HLA type, along with CMV infection, was indicated by public TCR beta signatures.

Using its own MiXCR run on the reads, TCRdb lists one record per CDR3 protein. This sample has approximately 500,000 distinct CDR3 sequences, with about 33% found just once. V dropped 4 bases and J dropped 7; count of bases not matched to a gene: 9. The CDR3 contains 16 residues. Per the germline V gene, CDR1 is SGHVS and CDR2 is FNYEAQ. Regarding this clonotype: What it recognizes is unknown.

The sequences come from cultured PBMCs, collected from culture after CMV antigen stimulation. This receptor was taken from a human donor in good health (CMV status not recorded). Some clones in this sample may be carry-over from other donors' samples. The chain couples TRBV7-6 to TRBJ1-6; the match to TRBD1 covers 8 bases. DNA for the CDR3: TGTGCCAGCAGCTATGAGGCCGGGACAGGAAATTCACCCCTCCACTTT. The encoded protein is CASSYEAGTGNSPLHF. Together with reference TRBV7-6 and TRBJ1-6, the CDR3 gives the full variable domain: GAGVSQSPRYKVTKRGQDVALRCDPISGHVSLYWYRQALGQGPEFLTYFNYEAQQDKSGLPNDRFSAERPEGSISTLTIQRTEQRDSAMYRCASSYEAGTGNSPLHFGNGTRLTVT.